This T cell receptor (beta chain) was retrieved from a study of blood T cell repertoires in COVID-19. Study overall: Acute and convalescent COVID-19 specimens originated in the United States, Italy and Spain.

Study processing details: Counts of nucleated cells, estimated from reference gene primer amplification, were obtained. TCRdb keeps only in-frame clones here, not all; method: immunoSEQ multiplex PCR. D and trimming come from the DNA, and the V and J calls and clone size come from that table. The table lists almost 350,000 clones, around 90% of them singletons. With V trimmed by 5 bases and J by 2 bases, 9 bases remained unmatched. The germline V gene encodes CDR1 MDHEN and CDR2 SYDVKM. The CDR3 loop spans 16 amino acids. Source material: peripheral blood. This chain links TRBV28 with TRBJ1-2, with TRBD1 matching over 9 bases. The sequence derives from a woman between 55 and 75 years old with COVID-19, enrolled during active disease. The CDR3 spells CASSTPLGTGNYGYTF. The DNA for the CDR3 is TGTGCCAGCAGTACACCGTTGGGGACAGGGAACTATGGCTACACCTTC.